This is a list of T cell receptor beta chains from one sample in a study of cytomegalovirus exposure and HLA in healthy donors. Generated by immunoSEQ multiplex PCR, the TCRdb table keeps only in-frame clones and is missing some. The repertoire holds 95,000 to 150,000 clones, with over 15% as singletons. The sequenced sample consisted of PBMCs. Every receptor here comes from a female donor in good health and CMV-seropositive. Each CDR3 is given with its conserved first and last residue. D genes are given only for firm matches. Rows may omit the clone size; those that give it use once, few, many or a size class.

clone_size: NA; d_call: TRBD1; j_call: TRBJ2-7; v_call: TRBV28; cdr3_aa: CASSAGTGKQKQYF; cdr3_nt: TGTGCCAGCAGCGCCGGGACAGGGAAACAGAAGCAGTACTTC
clone_size: NA; d_call: NA; j_call: TRBJ1-2; v_call: TRBV4-2; cdr3_aa: CASSQVGGASRSNYGYTF; cdr3_nt: TGTGCCAGCAGCCAAGTCGGTGGAGCCTCCCGATCTAACTATGGCTACACCTTC
clone_size: NA; d_call: NA; j_call: TRBJ1-1; v_call: TRBV7-2; cdr3_aa: CASSFKGAPAAFF; cdr3_nt: TGTGCCAGCAGCTTCAAGGGAGCCCCAGCAGCTTTCTTT
clone_size: many; d_call: TRBD1; j_call: TRBJ2-3; v_call: TRBV27; cdr3_aa: CASRRDRTTDTQYF; cdr3_nt: TGTGCCAGCAGACGGGACAGGACCACAGATACGCAGTATTTT
clone_size: NA; d_call: TRBD1; j_call: TRBJ1-2; v_call: TRBV4-2; cdr3_aa: CASSQRTGGMSYGYTF; cdr3_nt: TGTGCCAGCAGCCAACGGACAGGGGGCATGAGCTATGGCTACACCTTC
clone_size: NA; d_call: TRBD1; j_call: TRBJ1-5; v_call: TRBV27; cdr3_aa: CASSWTGGKRGNQPQHF; cdr3_nt: TGTGCCAGCAGTTGGACAGGGGGCAAGAGGGGCAATCAGCCCCAGCATTTT
clone_size: NA; d_call: NA; j_call: TRBJ2-1; v_call: TRBV6-6; cdr3_aa: CASSFGQYNEQFF; cdr3_nt: TGTGCCAGCAGTTTTGGCCAATACAATGAGCAGTTCTTC
clone_size: NA; d_call: NA; j_call: TRBJ1-6; v_call: TRBV5-4; cdr3_aa: CASSLFQGNSPLHF; cdr3_nt: TGTGCCAGCAGCTTGTTCCAGGGCAATTCACCCCTCCACTTT
clone_size: few; d_call: TRBD2; j_call: TRBJ2-3; v_call: TRBV19; cdr3_aa: CASSLRLAGDWTGADTQYF; cdr3_nt: TGTGCCAGTAGTCTAAGACTAGCGGGAGATTGGACGGGGGCAGATACGCAGTATTTT
clone_size: NA; d_call: NA; j_call: TRBJ2-1; v_call: TRBV9; cdr3_aa: CASSPNGNEQFF; cdr3_nt: TGTGCCAGCAGCCCGAACGGCAATGAGCAGTTCTTC
clone_size: NA; d_call: TRBD1; j_call: TRBJ2-2; v_call: TRBV29-1; cdr3_aa: CSATRGTGGGGELFF; cdr3_nt: TGCAGCGCTACAAGGGGGACAGGGGGTGGCGGGGAGCTGTTTTTT
clone_size: few; d_call: NA; j_call: TRBJ2-5; v_call: TRBV30; cdr3_aa: CAWSVRGSETQYF; cdr3_nt: TGTGCCTGGAGTGTTCGGGGTTCCGAGACCCAGTACTTC
clone_size: few; d_call: NA; j_call: TRBJ1-3; v_call: TRBV29-1; cdr3_aa: CSVLNPPGNTIYF; cdr3_nt: TGCAGCGTTTTAAATCCTCCTGGAAACACCATATATTTT
clone_size: few; d_call: TRBD1; j_call: TRBJ2-1; v_call: TRBV4-1; cdr3_aa: CASSQRYPTGTDSYNEQFF; cdr3_nt: TGCGCCAGCAGCCAGCGATACCCGACAGGGACCGATTCCTACAATGAGCAGTTCTTC
clone_size: few; d_call: TRBD1; j_call: TRBJ2-5; v_call: TRBV2; cdr3_aa: CASSDTGGFQETQYF; cdr3_nt: TGTGCCAGCAGTGATACAGGGGGCTTCCAAGAGACCCAGTACTTC
clone_size: few; d_call: NA; j_call: TRBJ2-6; v_call: TRBV15; cdr3_aa: CATSINPPGTGANVLTF; cdr3_nt: TGTGCCACCAGCATCAACCCACCAGGGACTGGGGCCAACGTCCTGACTTTC
clone_size: NA; d_call: NA; j_call: TRBJ1-6; v_call: TRBV10-3; cdr3_aa: CAISESTTISGNSPLHF; cdr3_nt: TGTGCCATCAGTGAGTCGACTACCATTAGTGGCAATTCACCCCTCCACTTT
clone_size: few; d_call: TRBD2; j_call: TRBJ2-2; v_call: TRBV13; cdr3_aa: CASSWGLAGGPWELFF; cdr3_nt: TGTGCCAGCAGCTGGGGACTAGCGGGAGGGCCCTGGGAGCTGTTTTTT
clone_size: NA; d_call: NA; j_call: TRBJ2-5; v_call: TRBV30; cdr3_aa: CAWSGGETQYF; cdr3_nt: TGTGCCTGGAGTGGAGGGGAGACCCAGTACTTC
clone_size: few; d_call: NA; j_call: TRBJ1-2; v_call: TRBV7-9; cdr3_aa: CASSWVGGDFNYGYTF; cdr3_nt: TGTGCCAGCAGCTGGGTGGGGGGGGACTTCAACTATGGCTACACCTTC
clone_size: NA; d_call: TRBD2; j_call: TRBJ2-1; v_call: TRBV7-9; cdr3_aa: CASSLLLAQVFSSYNEQFF; cdr3_nt: TGTGCCAGCAGCCTCTTACTAGCGCAAGTTTTTAGCTCCTACAATGAGCAGTTCTTC
clone_size: few; d_call: TRBD2; j_call: TRBJ2-1; v_call: TRBV2; cdr3_aa: CASSLGDYDNEQFF; cdr3_nt: TGTGCCAGCAGTCTAGGGGACTATGACAATGAGCAGTTCTTC